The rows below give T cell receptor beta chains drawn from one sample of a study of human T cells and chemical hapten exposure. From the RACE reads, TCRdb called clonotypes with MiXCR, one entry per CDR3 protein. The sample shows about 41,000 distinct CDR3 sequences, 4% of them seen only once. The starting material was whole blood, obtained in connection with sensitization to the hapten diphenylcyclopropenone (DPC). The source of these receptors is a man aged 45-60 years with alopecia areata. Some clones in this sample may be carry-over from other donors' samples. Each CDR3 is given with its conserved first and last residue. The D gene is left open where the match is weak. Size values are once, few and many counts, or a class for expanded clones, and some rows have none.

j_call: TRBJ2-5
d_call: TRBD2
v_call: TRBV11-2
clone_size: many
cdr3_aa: CASRPSWGGTGLGETQYF
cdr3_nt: TGTGCCAGCCGCCCCTCGTGGGGAGGGACGGGGCTGGGAGAGACCCAGTACTTC

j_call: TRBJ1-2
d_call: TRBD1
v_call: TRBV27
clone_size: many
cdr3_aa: CASSLSSRQGAYGYTF
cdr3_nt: TGTGCCAGCAGTTTATCATCCCGACAGGGGGCTTATGGCTACACCTTC

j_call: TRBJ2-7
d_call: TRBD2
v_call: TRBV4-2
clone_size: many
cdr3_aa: CASSSALAGGFTYEQYF
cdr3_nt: TGTGCCAGCAGCTCCGCCCTAGCGGGAGGATTCACCTACGAGCAGTACTTC

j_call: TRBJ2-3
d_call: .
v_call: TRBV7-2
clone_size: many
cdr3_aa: CASSFLRLGWADTQYF
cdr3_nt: TGTGCCAGCAGCTTCCTAAGACTAGGTTGGGCAGATACGCAGTATTTT

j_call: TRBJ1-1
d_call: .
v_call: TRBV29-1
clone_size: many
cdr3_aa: CSVDSGVEAFF
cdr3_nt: TGCAGCGTTGATTCCGGTGTTGAAGCTTTCTTT

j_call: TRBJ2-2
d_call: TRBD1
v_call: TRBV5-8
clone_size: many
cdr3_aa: CASSTGGQGTGELFF
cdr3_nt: TGTGCCAGCAGCACAGGGGGGCAAGGGACCGGGGAGCTGTTTTTT

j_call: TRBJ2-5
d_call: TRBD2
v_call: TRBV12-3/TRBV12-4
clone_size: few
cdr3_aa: CASSFAGGKETQYF
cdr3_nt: TGTGCCAGCAGTTTTGCGGGAGGGAAAGAGACCCAGTACTTC

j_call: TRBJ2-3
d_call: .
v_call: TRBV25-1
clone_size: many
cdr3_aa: CASRSPQGTDTQYF
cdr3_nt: TGTGCCAGCAGGTCCCCTCAGGGAACAGATACGCAGTATTTT

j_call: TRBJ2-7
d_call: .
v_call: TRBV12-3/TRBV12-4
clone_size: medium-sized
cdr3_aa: CASSQQSLEQYF
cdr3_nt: TGTGCCAGCAGTCAGCAGAGCCTGGAGCAGTACTTC

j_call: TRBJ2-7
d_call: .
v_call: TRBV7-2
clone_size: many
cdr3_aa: CASSSDFFSYEQYF
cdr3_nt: TGTGCCAGCAGCTCCGACTTCTTTTCCTACGAGCAGTACTTC

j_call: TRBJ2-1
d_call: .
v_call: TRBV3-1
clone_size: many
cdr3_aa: CASSPSGGSYNEQFF
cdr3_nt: TGTGCCAGCAGCCCCTCCGGGGGCTCCTACAATGAGCAGTTCTTC

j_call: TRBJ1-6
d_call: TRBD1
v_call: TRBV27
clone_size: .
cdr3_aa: CASSFGTGGNSPLHF
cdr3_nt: TGTGCCAGCAGTTTTGGGACAGGGGGTAATTCACCCCTCCACTTT

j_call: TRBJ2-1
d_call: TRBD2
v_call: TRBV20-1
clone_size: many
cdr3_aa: CSAPMGAGRDEQFF
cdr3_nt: TGCAGTGCGCCGATGGGAGCGGGACGAGATGAGCAGTTCTTC

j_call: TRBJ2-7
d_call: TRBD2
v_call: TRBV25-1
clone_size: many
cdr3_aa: CASSNKWEGLANPYEQYF
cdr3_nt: TGTGCCAGCAGTAATAAATGGGAAGGACTAGCCAATCCCTACGAGCAGTACTTC

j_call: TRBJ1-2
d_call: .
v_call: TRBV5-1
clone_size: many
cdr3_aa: CASSLEGRLLFHGYTF
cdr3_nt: TGCGCCAGCAGCTTGGAAGGCAGGCTACTGTTTCATGGCTACACCTTC

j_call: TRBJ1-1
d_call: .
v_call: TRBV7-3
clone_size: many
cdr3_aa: CASSLNTGVWTEAFF
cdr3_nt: TGTGCCAGCAGCTTAAACACGGGTGTATGGACTGAAGCTTTCTTT

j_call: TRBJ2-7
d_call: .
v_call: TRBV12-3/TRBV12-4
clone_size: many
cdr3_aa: CASSLAETYEQYF
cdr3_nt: TGTGCCAGCAGTTTGGCGGAAACCTACGAGCAGTACTTC

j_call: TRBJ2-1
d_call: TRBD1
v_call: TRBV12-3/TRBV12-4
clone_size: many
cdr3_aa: CASSLRGGAANEQFF
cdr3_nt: TGTGCCAGCAGTTTAAGAGGGGGCGCCGCCAATGAGCAGTTCTTC

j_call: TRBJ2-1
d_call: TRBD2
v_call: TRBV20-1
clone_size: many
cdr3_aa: CSARGRTSAYNEQFF
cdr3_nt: TGCAGTGCTAGAGGCCGGACTAGCGCCTACAATGAGCAGTTCTTC

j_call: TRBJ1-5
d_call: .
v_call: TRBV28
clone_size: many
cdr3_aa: CASSPPGKGSNQPQHF
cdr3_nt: TGTGCCAGCAGTCCCCCGGGGAAAGGGAGCAATCAGCCCCAGCATTTT

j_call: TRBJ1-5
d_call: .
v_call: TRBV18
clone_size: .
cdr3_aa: CASSPSSNQPQHF
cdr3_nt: TGTGCCAGCTCACCATCTAGCAATCAGCCCCAGCATTTT

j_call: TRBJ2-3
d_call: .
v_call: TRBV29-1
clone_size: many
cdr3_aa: CSAWTLRSDTQYF
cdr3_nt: TGCAGCGCCTGGACCCTGAGGTCAGATACGCAGTATTTT

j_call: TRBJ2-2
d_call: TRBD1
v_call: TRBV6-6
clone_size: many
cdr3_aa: CASTPRQGDGELFF
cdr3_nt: TGTGCCAGCACCCCCAGGCAGGGGGACGGGGAGCTGTTTTTT

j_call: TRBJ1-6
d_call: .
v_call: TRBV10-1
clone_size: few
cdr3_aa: CASSDRENSPLHF
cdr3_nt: TGCGCCAGCAGTGATCGGGAAAATTCACCCCTCCACTTT

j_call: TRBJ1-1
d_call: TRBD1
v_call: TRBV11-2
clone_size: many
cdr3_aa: CASSPRQGTNTEAFF
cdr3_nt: TGTGCCAGCAGCCCCAGACAGGGAACGAACACTGAAGCTTTCTTT

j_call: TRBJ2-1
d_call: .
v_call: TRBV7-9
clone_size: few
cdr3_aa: CASSPLADYNEQFF
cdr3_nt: TGTGCCAGCAGCCCACTTGCAGACTACAATGAGCAGTTCTTC

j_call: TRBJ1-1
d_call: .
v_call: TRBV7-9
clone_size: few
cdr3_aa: CASSPRRTGNEAFF
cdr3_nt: TGTGCCAGCAGCCCCAGGCGAACAGGGAATGAAGCTTTCTTT

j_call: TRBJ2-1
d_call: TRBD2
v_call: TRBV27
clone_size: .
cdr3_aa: CASRGVAGVSWGEQFF
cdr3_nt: TGTGCCAGCAGGGGGGTAGCGGGAGTGAGCTGGGGTGAGCAGTTCTTC

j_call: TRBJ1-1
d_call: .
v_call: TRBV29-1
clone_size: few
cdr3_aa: CSAGRRGDTEAFF
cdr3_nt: TGCAGCGCTGGACGGAGGGGGGACACTGAAGCTTTCTTT

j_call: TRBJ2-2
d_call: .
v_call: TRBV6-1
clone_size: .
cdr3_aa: CASSAQNTGELFF
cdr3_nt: TGTGCCAGCAGCGCCCAGAACACCGGGGAGCTGTTTTTT

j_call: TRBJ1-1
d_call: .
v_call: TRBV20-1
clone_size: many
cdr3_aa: CSARWGMDTEAFF
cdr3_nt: TGCAGTGCTAGATGGGGAATGGACACTGAAGCTTTCTTT

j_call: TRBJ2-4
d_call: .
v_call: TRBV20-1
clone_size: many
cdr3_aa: CSASVSGKNIQYF
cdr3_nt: TGCAGTGCTAGCGTTTCAGGGAAAAACATTCAGTACTTC

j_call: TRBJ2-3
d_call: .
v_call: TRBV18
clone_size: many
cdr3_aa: CASSPPERTDTQYF
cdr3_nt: TGTGCCAGCTCACCACCGGAAAGAACAGATACGCAGTATTTT

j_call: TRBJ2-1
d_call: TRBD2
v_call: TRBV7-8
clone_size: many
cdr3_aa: CASSRGRAMEQFF
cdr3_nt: TGTGCCAGCAGCCGCGGGAGGGCCATGGAGCAGTTCTTC

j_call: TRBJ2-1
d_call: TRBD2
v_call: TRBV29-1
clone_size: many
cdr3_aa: CSVATSGRDNEQFF
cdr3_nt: TGCAGCGTTGCGACTAGCGGGAGGGACAATGAGCAGTTCTTC

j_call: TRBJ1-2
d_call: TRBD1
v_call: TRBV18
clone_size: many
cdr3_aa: CASSPGTQGAGYTF
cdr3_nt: TGTGCCAGCTCACCAGGTACCCAGGGGGCTGGCTACACCTTC

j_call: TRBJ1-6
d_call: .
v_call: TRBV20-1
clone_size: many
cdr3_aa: CSAVPDYNSPLHF
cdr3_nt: TGCAGTGCTGTCCCGGACTATAATTCACCCCTCCACTTT

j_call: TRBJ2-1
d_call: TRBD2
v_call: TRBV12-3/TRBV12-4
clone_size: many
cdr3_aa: CASSSTSGIYNEQFF
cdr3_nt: TGTGCCAGCAGCTCGACTAGCGGTATTTACAATGAGCAGTTCTTC

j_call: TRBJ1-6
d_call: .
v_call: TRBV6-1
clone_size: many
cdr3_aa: CASSELGHNSPLHF
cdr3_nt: TGTGCCAGCAGTGAACTGGGTCATAATTCACCCCTCCACTTT

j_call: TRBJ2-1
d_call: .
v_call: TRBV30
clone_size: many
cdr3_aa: CAWGAPRTVSLYEQFF
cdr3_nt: TGTGCCTGGGGCGCCCCACGGACAGTTTCCCTCTATGAGCAGTTCTTC

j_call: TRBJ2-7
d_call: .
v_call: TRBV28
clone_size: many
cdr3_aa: CASSLAGQGEQYF
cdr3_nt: TGTGCCAGCAGTTTGGCAGGCCAGGGGGAGCAGTACTTC

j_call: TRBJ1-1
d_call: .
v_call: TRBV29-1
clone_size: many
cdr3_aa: CRGQNLNTEAFF
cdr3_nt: TGCAGAGGACAGAATCTGAACACTGAAGCTTTCTTT